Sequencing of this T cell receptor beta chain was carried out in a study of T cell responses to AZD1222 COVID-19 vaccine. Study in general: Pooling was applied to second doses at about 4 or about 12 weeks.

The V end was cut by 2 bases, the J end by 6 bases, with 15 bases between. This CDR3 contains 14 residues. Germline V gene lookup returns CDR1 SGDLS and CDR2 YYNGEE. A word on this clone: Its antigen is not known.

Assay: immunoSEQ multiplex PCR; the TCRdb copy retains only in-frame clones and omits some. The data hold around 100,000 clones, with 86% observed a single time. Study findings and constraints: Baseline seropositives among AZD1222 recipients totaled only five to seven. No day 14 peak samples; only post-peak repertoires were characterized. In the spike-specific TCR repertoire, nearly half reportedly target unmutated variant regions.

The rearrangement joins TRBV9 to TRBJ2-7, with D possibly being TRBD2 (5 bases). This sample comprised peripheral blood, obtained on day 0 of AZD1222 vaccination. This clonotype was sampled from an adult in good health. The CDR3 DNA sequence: TGTGCCAGCAGCGTGGCCCAGAGGGATGGCGAGCAGTACTTC. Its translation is CASSVAQRDGEQYF.